Listed below are T cell receptor beta chains from one sample, sequenced in a study of T cells in Graves' hyperthyroidism and ophthalmopathy. TCRdb ran MiXCR on the multiplex PCR reads and lists one entry per CDR3 protein. This table holds tens of thousands of distinct CDR3 sequences, roughly 52% found once. The sample taken for sequencing was blood. The receptors shown here come from a woman aged 50 to 60 with Graves' hyperthyroidism that later progressed to Graves' ophthalmopathy. CDR3s include the opening cysteine and the closing phenylalanine or tryptophan. The D gene is left open where the match is weak. Clone size is shown for a subset of rows, as once, few, many or a class of expanded clone.

D | size | J | V | CDR3 | DNA
TRBD1 | once | TRBJ1-2 | TRBV7-9 | CASSLQTGGDNYGYTF | TGTGCCAGCAGCTTACAAACAGGGGGCGATAACTATGGCTACACCTTC
. | . | TRBJ2-2 | TRBV9 | CASSVATSGELFF | TGTGCCAGCAGCGTAGCTACTAGCGGGGAGCTGTTTTTT
. | . | TRBJ1-4 | TRBV2 | CASSQESGWGEKLFF | TGTGCCAGCAGCCAAGAATCGGGATGGGGTGAAAAACTGTTTTTT
TRBD1 | many | TRBJ2-1 | TRBV19 | CASSQSTGNEQFF | TGTGCCAGTAGTCAATCGACAGGGAATGAGCAGTTCTTC
TRBD2 | many | TRBJ2-7 | TRBV20-1 | CSARGVAGSYEQYF | TGCAGTGCTAGAGGGGTAGCGGGCTCCTACGAGCAGTACTTC
TRBD1 | many | TRBJ1-1 | TRBV5-1 | CASISGTGGTEAFF | TGCGCCAGCATTTCCGGGACAGGGGGCACTGAAGCTTTCTTT
TRBD1 | few | TRBJ2-3 | TRBV5-4 | CASSLAGGGMNTDTQYF | TGTGCCAGCAGCTTGGCAGGGGGCGGGATGAACACAGATACGCAGTATTTT
. | few | TRBJ2-3 | TRBV7-8 | CASSQPRGPERTDTQYF | TGTGCCAGCAGTCAGCCCCGAGGTCCTGAACGCACAGATACGCAGTATTTT
. | . | TRBJ2-1 | TRBV20-1 | CSATLLGVGREQFF | TGCAGTGCTACCCTCCTGGGAGTGGGACGGGAGCAGTTCTTC
. | . | TRBJ2-5 | TRBV20-1 | CSARSQYF | TGCAGTGCTAGATCCCAGTACTTC
. | medium-sized | TRBJ1-2 | TRBV19 | CASIGTTKYGYTF | TGTGCCAGTATAGGGACAACAAAGTATGGCTACACCTTC
. | once | TRBJ2-7 | TRBV10-2 | CATAGLRSYEQYF | TGCGCCACAGCTGGACTTCGCTCCTACGAGCAGTACTTC
TRBD2 | many | TRBJ2-3 | TRBV7-9 | CASPGILAVTDTQYF | TGTGCCAGCCCGGGTATACTAGCGGTGACAGATACGCAGTATTTT
TRBD1 | many | TRBJ2-1 | TRBV11-1 | CASNFGQAYNEQFF | TGTGCCAGCAACTTCGGACAGGCCTACAATGAGCAGTTCTTC
TRBD2 | many | TRBJ2-5 | TRBV4-3 | CASSLERGSTQETQYF | TGCGCCAGCAGCCTCGAACGCGGGAGTACACAGGAGACCCAGTACTTC
. | . | TRBJ1-1 | TRBV12-3/TRBV12-4 | CASSDTVYTEAFF | TGTGCCAGCAGCGATACGGTGTACACTGAAGCCTTCTTT
TRBD1 | many | TRBJ1-1 | TRBV7-3 | CASSLAGQMNTEAFF | TGTGCCAGCAGCTTAGCGGGACAGATGAACACTGAAGCTTTCTTT
. | once | TRBJ2-5 | TRBV5-1 | CASSLVQNGDQETQYF | TGCGCCAGCAGCTTGGTACAGAATGGGGACCAAGAGACCCAGTACTTC
. | . | TRBJ1-1 | TRBV10-3 | CAISENRINTEAFF | TGTGCCATCAGTGAGAACCGGATAAACACTGAAGCTTTCTTT
. | many | TRBJ2-5 | TRBV24-1 | CATSVDEPGTQYF | TGTGCCACCAGTGTGGATGAACCGGGGACCCAGTACTTC
TRBD2 | . | TRBJ2-7 | TRBV20-1 | CSARVGLAGQQYF | TGCAGTGCTAGGGTTGGGCTAGCGGGACAACAGTACTTC
TRBD2 | many | TRBJ2-3 | TRBV29-1 | CSAASSWTSGQTTDTQYF | TGCAGCGCCGCTTCAAGTTGGACTAGCGGACAAACCACAGATACGCAGTATTTT
. | medium-sized | TRBJ2-7 | TRBV7-2 | CASSLVAGEGYEQYF | TGTGCCAGCAGCTTAGTGGCAGGGGAGGGCTACGAGCAGTACTTC
. | many | TRBJ2-3 | TRBV20-1 | CSARNTTPRATQYF | TGCAGTGCTAGAAATACTACTCCCCGCGCTACGCAGTATTTT
TRBD2 | . | TRBJ2-7 | TRBV7-7 | CASSVDAGTSGRGVQYF | TGTGCTAGCAGCGTAGATGCCGGGACTAGCGGGAGGGGGGTGCAGTACTTC
. | many | TRBJ2-3 | TRBV5-1 | CASSLLTATDTQYF | TGCGCCAGCAGCTTACTTACAGCCACAGATACGCAGTATTTT
TRBD2 | . | TRBJ2-3 | TRBV20-1 | CSARVGLAGGTAYF | TGCAGTGCTAGGGTTGGGCTAGCGGGAGGGACGGCGTATTTT
. | many | TRBJ2-1 | TRBV6-1 | CASSNHEQFF | TGTGCCAGCAGTAATCATGAGCAGTTCTTC
. | many | TRBJ2-1 | TRBV7-3 | CASSLSPGFYNEQFF | TGTGCCAGCAGCTTAAGTCCCGGATTCTACAATGAGCAGTTCTTC
. | many | TRBJ2-3 | TRBV2 | CASISSDTQYF | TGTGCCAGCATTTCGTCAGATACGCAGTATTTT
TRBD2 | . | TRBJ2-1 | TRBV20-1 | CSARLAGGADTQFF | TGCAGTGCTAGACTAGCGGGAGGGGCAGATACGCAGTTCTTC
. | . | TRBJ2-7 | TRBV20-1 | CSAREEDFYEQYF | TGCAGTGCTCGAGAGGAGGACTTCTACGAGCAGTACTTC
TRBD2 | . | TRBJ2-3 | TRBV20-1 | CSAREAGEKTQYF | TGCAGTGCTAGAGAGGCGGGAGAAAAGACGCAGTATTTT
. | . | TRBJ2-7 | TRBV20-1 | CSANGDSETYEQHF | TGCAGTGCAAATGGAGACAGCGAAACCTACGAGCAGCACTTC
TRBD1 | once | TRBJ1-2 | TRBV19 | CASSAGTGNYGYTF | TGTGCCAGTAGTGCAGGGACAGGGAACTATGGCTACACCTTC
TRBD1 | many | TRBJ2-6 | TRBV19 | CASIRTTGGSGANVLTF | TGTGCCAGTATCCGTACGACAGGGGGTTCTGGGGCCAACGTCCTGACTTTC
TRBD2 | once | TRBJ2-5 | TRBV7-2 | CASGFGTSETQYF | TGTGCCAGCGGCTTTGGGACTAGCGAGACCCAGTACTTC
. | . | TRBJ1-4 | TRBV20-1 | CSANHPRDIYEKLFF | TGCAGTGCTAACCACCCGAGGGACATCTATGAAAAACTGTTTTTT
TRBD2 | many | TRBJ2-1 | TRBV4-2 | CASSQGTSGRLRYEQFF | TGTGCCAGCAGCCAGGGGACTAGCGGGAGGTTGAGGTATGAGCAGTTCTTC
TRBD2 | . | TRBJ2-7 | TRBV6-5 | CASRRAGEYHEQYF | TGTGCCAGCAGGCGAGCGGGGGAGTACCACGAGCAGTACTTC